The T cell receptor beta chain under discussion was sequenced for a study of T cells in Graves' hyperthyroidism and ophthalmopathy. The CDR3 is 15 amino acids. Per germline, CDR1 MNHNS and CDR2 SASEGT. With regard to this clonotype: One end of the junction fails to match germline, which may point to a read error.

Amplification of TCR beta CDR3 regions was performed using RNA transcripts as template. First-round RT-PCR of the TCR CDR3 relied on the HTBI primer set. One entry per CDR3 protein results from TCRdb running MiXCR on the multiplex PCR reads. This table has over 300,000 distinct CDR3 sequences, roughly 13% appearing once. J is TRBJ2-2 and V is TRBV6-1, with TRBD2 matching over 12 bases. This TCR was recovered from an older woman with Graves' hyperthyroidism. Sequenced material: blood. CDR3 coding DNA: TGTGCCAGCAGGGCGACTAGCGGGAGTTCCGGGGAGCTGTCTTTT. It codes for CASRATSGSSGELSF.